The rows below give T cell receptor beta chains drawn from one sample of a study of OX40 agonist ivuxolimab in advanced cancers. Sequencing was performed with immunoSEQ multiplex PCR; in TCRdb, only in-frame clones are kept and a portion is missing. The profile covers roughly 40,000 clones, with approximately 75% appearing a single time and roughly 2.5% taken by the ten largest. The sequencing here drew on CD4+ or CD8+ T cells sorted from blood, taken in a trial of the OX40 agonist ivuxolimab. All receptors come from an adult with an advanced solid tumor such as melanoma, head and neck, liver or kidney cancer. CDR3s include the opening cysteine and the closing phenylalanine or tryptophan. D genes are given only for firm matches. Clone size appears in some rows only: once, few, many, or a class for an expanded clone.

size: few; J: TRBJ1-2; D: .; V: TRBV25-1; DNA: TGTGCCAGCATCGGGACAAACTATGGCTACACCTTC; CDR3: CASIGTNYGYTF
size: .; J: TRBJ2-1; D: .; V: TRBV7-3; DNA: TGTGCCAGCACCAATGAGCAGTTCTTC; CDR3: CASTNEQFF
size: .; J: TRBJ1-2; D: TRBD1; V: TRBV18; DNA: TGTGCCAGCTCAGAAACCGGGACAGATTATGGCTACACCTTC; CDR3: CASSETGTDYGYTF
size: .; J: TRBJ2-1; D: TRBD2; V: TRBV4-3; DNA: TGCGCCAGCAGCCCAGGACTAGCGGGAAAGTGGAGGGAGCAGTTCTTC; CDR3: CASSPGLAGKWREQFF
size: .; J: TRBJ2-5; D: TRBD1; V: TRBV5-4; DNA: TGTGCCAGCAGCTCAAAGACAGGGAAAGAGACCCAGTACTTC; CDR3: CASSSKTGKETQYF
size: once; J: TRBJ2-7; D: .; V: TRBV5-6; DNA: TGTGCCAGCAGCTTGTACCCGACAGAGTCCTACGAGCAGTACTTC; CDR3: CASSLYPTESYEQYF
size: .; J: TRBJ1-5; D: TRBD1; V: TRBV19; DNA: TGTGCCAGTAGTACTGGACAGGGCCGGTATCAGCCCCAGCATTTT; CDR3: CASSTGQGRYQPQHF
size: .; J: TRBJ1-2; D: .; V: TRBV7-9; DNA: TGTGCCAGCCGACCACAGCAGGAAAACTATGGCTACACCTTC; CDR3: CASRPQQENYGYTF
size: .; J: TRBJ2-3; D: TRBD2; V: TRBV18; DNA: TGTGCCAGCTCACTAGCGGGAGTGACAGATACGCAGTATTTT; CDR3: CASSLAGVTDTQYF
size: .; J: TRBJ2-3; D: .; V: TRBV25-1; DNA: TGTGCCAGCAGCTCTCGGGACTCCACAGATACGCAGTATTTT; CDR3: CASSSRDSTDTQYF
size: .; J: TRBJ2-2; D: .; V: TRBV27; DNA: TGTGCCAGCAGTTCTTTTTACAGGGACGCGAGCACCGGGGAGCTGTTTTTT; CDR3: CASSSFYRDASTGELFF
size: .; J: TRBJ2-3; D: TRBD1; V: TRBV18; DNA: TGTGCCAGCTCACCGTCGGACAGGGGCACAGATACGCAGTATTTT; CDR3: CASSPSDRGTDTQYF
size: .; J: TRBJ1-2; D: .; V: TRBV7-9; DNA: TGTGCCAGCAGCTTAATGGGGGGCTATGGCTACACCTTC; CDR3: CASSLMGGYGYTF
size: .; J: TRBJ2-1; D: TRBD2; V: TRBV19; DNA: TGTGCCAGTTCAAGGGGTTTTTCGGCTAGCGGGAGAACTTTGGATGAGCAGTTCTTC; CDR3: CASSRGFSASGRTLDEQFF
size: .; J: TRBJ2-2; D: .; V: TRBV5-1; DNA: TGCGCCAGCAGCTTGTCCGGATACACCGGGGAGCTGTTTTTT; CDR3: CASSLSGYTGELFF
size: .; J: TRBJ2-1; D: .; V: TRBV21-1; DNA: TGTGCCAGCAGCATGAGGGACAGGGAGGGTTGGGATGAGCAGTTCTTC; CDR3: CASSMRDREGWDEQFF
size: .; J: TRBJ2-3; D: TRBD2; V: TRBV11-2; DNA: TGTGCCAGCAGCTTACGATTGGCTAGCGGGAGTTATGGGGATACGCAGTATTTT; CDR3: CASSLRLASGSYGDTQYF
size: .; J: TRBJ2-7; D: TRBD2; V: TRBV9; DNA: TGTGCCAGCAGCGTAGGCCCGGGACTAGCAATCTACGAGCAGTACTTC; CDR3: CASSVGPGLAIYEQYF
size: .; J: TRBJ1-1; D: TRBD1; V: TRBV11-2; DNA: TGTGCCAGCAGCTCCGACAGGGCTTTCACTGAAGCTTTCTTT; CDR3: CASSSDRAFTEAFF
size: .; J: TRBJ1-1; D: .; V: TRBV7-6; DNA: TGTGCCAGCAGCTTCGCGATGAACACTGAAGCTTTCTTT; CDR3: CASSFAMNTEAFF
size: .; J: TRBJ2-2; D: TRBD2; V: TRBV2; DNA: TGTGCCAGCAGCGGACTAGCGGGCCCCCCAGGGGAGCTGTTTTTT; CDR3: CASSGLAGPPGELFF
size: once; J: TRBJ1-1; D: .; V: TRBV5-3; DNA: TGTGCCAGAAGTTCTAACGGCATCTTTCCGGGCCCTAGAATAGACGCCGAAGCTTTCTTT; CDR3: CARSSNGIFPGPRIDAEAFF
size: .; J: TRBJ1-2; D: TRBD1; V: TRBV6-4; DNA: TGTGCCAGCAGTGACTCGGGGACAGGGGAACGGGGCTACACCTTC; CDR3: CASSDSGTGERGYTF
size: .; J: TRBJ2-3; D: .; V: TRBV7-6; DNA: TGTGCCAGCAGCTCACGAGAACAAGATACGCAGTATTTT; CDR3: CASSSREQDTQYF
size: .; J: TRBJ2-2; D: .; V: TRBV11-3; DNA: TGTGCCAGCAGCTTCGGGGCTCCCGGGGAGCTGTTTTTT; CDR3: CASSFGAPGELFF
size: .; J: TRBJ2-1; D: .; V: TRBV5-1; DNA: TGCGCCAGCAGCTTGGCGGCCTCTAACAATGAGCAGTTCTTC; CDR3: CASSLAASNNEQFF
size: .; J: TRBJ2-4; D: .; V: TRBV11-3; DNA: TGTGCCAGCAGTTGGGGCGAAAACATTCAGTACTTC; CDR3: CASSWGENIQYF
size: .; J: TRBJ2-1; D: TRBD2; V: TRBV2; DNA: TGTGCCAGCAGGGCTACTAGCGGCAATGAGCAGTTCTTC; CDR3: CASRATSGNEQFF
size: .; J: TRBJ2-1; D: .; V: TRBV5-1; DNA: TGCGCCAGCAGCTTGGATGCGGGGAACAATGAGCAGTTCTTC; CDR3: CASSLDAGNNEQFF
size: few; J: TRBJ2-7; D: TRBD2; V: TRBV2; DNA: TGTGCCAGCAGGGCTCGGGGGGACGAGCAGTACTTC; CDR3: CASRARGDEQYF
size: .; J: TRBJ2-1; D: .; V: TRBV4-2; DNA: TGTGCCAGCAGCCAAGCGCGGGAAGGGCCCTACAATGAGCAGTTCTTC; CDR3: CASSQAREGPYNEQFF
size: .; J: TRBJ1-1; D: TRBD1; V: TRBV7-2; DNA: TGTGCCAGCAGCAACTGGGACAGAGGCACTGAAGCTTTCTTT; CDR3: CASSNWDRGTEAFF
size: .; J: TRBJ1-4; D: .; V: TRBV2; DNA: TGTGCCAGCAGTGAAGCAACAACTAATGAAAAACTGTTTTTT; CDR3: CASSEATTNEKLFF
size: .; J: TRBJ2-7; D: TRBD2; V: TRBV13; DNA: TGTGCCAGCAGCTTCGGGGCTAGCGGACGCTACGAGCAGTACTTC; CDR3: CASSFGASGRYEQYF
size: .; J: TRBJ2-7; D: TRBD1; V: TRBV5-1; DNA: TGCGCCAGCAGCTTGGGGACAGGGGGCTACGAGCAGTACTTC; CDR3: CASSLGTGGYEQYF
size: .; J: TRBJ2-1; D: .; V: TRBV18; DNA: TGTGCCAGCTCACCAGCTACCGGCTCCTACAATGAGCAGTTCTTC; CDR3: CASSPATGSYNEQFF
size: .; J: TRBJ2-7; D: .; V: TRBV27; DNA: TGTGCCAGCCGACTAATTGTTGGGGACGAGCAGTACTTC; CDR3: CASRLIVGDEQYF
size: .; J: TRBJ2-5; D: TRBD2; V: TRBV7-3; DNA: TGTGCCAGCAGCTTAACGAGCCTAGCGGGAGAGACCCAGTACTTC; CDR3: CASSLTSLAGETQYF